Only a few counts were recorded for the clone carrying this TCR beta chain. Together with a sample-barcoded 5' primer, a J-beta primer mix was included in a second PCR lasting roughly 6 to 12 cycles. Each CDR3 protein gets one entry after TCRdb re-called the 5' RACE reads with MiXCR. The data show about 700,000 distinct CDR3 sequences, approximately 29% seen once. The draw of peripheral blood yielded ten milliliters from each donor. This record belongs to a study of blood T cells in healthy people across ages. As for the study in general: Template switching retrieved approximately one barcoded beta molecule for each two T cells.

V gave up 3 bases and J gave up 5 bases; unmatched junction bases: 4. Germline CDR1 is GTSNPN and CDR2 is SVGIG (reference sequence). This CDR3 has 13 amino acids. The chain couples TRBV30 to TRBJ2-1; 7 nucleotides agree with TRBD2. The receptor was derived from an elderly woman in good health. Source material: blood. The CDR3 is CAWRWRGNNEQFF. In DNA form, the CDR3 reads TGTGCCTGGAGGTGGCGGGGGAACAATGAGCAGTTCTTC.